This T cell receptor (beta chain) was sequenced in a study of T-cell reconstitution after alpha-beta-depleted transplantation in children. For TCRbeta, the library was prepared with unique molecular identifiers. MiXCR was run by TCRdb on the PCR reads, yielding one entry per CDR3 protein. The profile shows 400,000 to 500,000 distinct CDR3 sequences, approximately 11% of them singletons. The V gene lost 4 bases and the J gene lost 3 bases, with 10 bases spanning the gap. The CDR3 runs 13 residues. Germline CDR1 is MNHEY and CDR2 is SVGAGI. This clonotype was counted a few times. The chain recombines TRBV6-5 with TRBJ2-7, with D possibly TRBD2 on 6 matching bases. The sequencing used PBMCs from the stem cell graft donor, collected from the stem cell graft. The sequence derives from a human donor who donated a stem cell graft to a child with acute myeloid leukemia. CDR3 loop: CASSSGLFYEQYF. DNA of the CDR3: TGTGCCAGCAGTTCGGGACTCTTCTACGAGCAGTACTTC.